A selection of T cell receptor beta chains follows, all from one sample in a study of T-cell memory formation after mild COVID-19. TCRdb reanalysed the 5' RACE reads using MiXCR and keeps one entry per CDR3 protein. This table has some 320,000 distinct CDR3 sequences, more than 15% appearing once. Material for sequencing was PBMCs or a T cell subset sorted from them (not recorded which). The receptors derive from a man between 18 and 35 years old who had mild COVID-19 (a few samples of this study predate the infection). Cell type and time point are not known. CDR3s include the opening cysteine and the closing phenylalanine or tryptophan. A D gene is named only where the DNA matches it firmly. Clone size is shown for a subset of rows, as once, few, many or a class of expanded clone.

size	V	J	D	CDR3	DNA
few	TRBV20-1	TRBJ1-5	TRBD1	CSARDRDNQPQHF	TGCAGTGCTAGGGACAGGGACAATCAGCCCCAGCATTTT
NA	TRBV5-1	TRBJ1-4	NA	CASSFSGSSNEKLFF	TGCGCCAGCAGCTTCTCAGGGTCATCTAATGAAAAACTGTTTTTT
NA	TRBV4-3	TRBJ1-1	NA	CASSQESRAGTEAFF	TGCGCCAGCAGCCAAGAGTCCAGGGCTGGGACTGAAGCTTTCTTT
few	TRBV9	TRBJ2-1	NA	CASSVASLSSYNEQFF	TGTGCCAGCAGCGTAGCTAGCCTGAGCTCCTACAATGAGCAGTTCTTC
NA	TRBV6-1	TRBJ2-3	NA	CASSTGMGGADTQYF	TGTGCCAGCAGTACAGGGATGGGTGGGGCAGATACGCAGTATTTT
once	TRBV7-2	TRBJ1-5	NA	CASSRDPALPQHF	TGTGCCAGCAGCCGGGACCCCGCCTTGCCCCAGCATTTT
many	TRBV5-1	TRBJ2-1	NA	CASSLVGGGAPNEQFF	TGCGCCAGCAGCTTGGTTGGAGGGGGGGCGCCCAATGAGCAGTTCTTC
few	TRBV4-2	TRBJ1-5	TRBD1	CASSQDRGRNQPQHF	TGTGCCAGCAGCCAAGACAGGGGGCGAAATCAGCCCCAGCATTTT
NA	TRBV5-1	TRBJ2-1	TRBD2	CASSLGLAGEAYEQFF	TGCGCCAGCAGCTTGGGACTAGCGGGGGAGGCATATGAGCAGTTCTTC
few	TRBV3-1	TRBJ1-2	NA	CASSPRSLYYGYTF	TGTGCCAGCAGCCCCCGGTCTTTATACTATGGCTACACCTTC
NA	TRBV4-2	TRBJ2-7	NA	CASSQQWDGPYEQYF	TGTGCCAGCAGCCAACAATGGGACGGCCCCTACGAGCAGTACTTC
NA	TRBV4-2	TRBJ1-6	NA	CASSQEGSRLHF	TGTGCCAGCAGCCAAGAGGGATCAAGGCTCCACTTT
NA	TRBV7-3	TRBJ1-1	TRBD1	CASSAGQGFVNTEAFF	TGTGCCAGCAGCGCCGGACAGGGCTTTGTGAACACTGAAGCTTTCTTT
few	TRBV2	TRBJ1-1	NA	CASSDQGNTEAFF	TGTGCCAGCAGTGATCAAGGGAACACTGAAGCTTTCTTT
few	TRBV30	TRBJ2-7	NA	CAWSAFYEQYF	TGTGCCTGGAGTGCTTTCTACGAGCAGTACTTC
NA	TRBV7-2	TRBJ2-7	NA	CASSLVGNWASEQYF	TGTGCCAGCAGCTTAGTGGGGAACTGGGCTTCCGAGCAGTACTTC
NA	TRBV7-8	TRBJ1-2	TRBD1	CASSSRGDDYGYTF	TGTGCCAGCAGCTCCAGGGGGGATGACTATGGCTACACCTTC
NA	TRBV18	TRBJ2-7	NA	CASSQVTGFYYEQYF	TGTGCCAGCTCACAGGTGACAGGATTTTACTACGAGCAGTACTTC